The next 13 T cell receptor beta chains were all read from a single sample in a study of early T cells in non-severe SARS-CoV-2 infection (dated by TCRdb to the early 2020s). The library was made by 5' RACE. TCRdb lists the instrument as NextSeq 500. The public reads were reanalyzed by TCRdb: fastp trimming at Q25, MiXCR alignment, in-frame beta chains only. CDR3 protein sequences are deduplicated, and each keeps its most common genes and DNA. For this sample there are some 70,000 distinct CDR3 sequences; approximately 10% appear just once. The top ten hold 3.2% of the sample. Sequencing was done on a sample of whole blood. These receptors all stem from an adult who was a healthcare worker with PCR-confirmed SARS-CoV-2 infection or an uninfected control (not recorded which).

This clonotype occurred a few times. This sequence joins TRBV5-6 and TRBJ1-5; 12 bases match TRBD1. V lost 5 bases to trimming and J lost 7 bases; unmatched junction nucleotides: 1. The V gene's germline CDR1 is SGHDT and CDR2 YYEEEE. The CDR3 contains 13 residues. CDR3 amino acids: CASSGTGGQPQHF. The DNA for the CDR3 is TGTGCCAGCAGTGGGACAGGGGGCCAGCCCCAGCATTTT.

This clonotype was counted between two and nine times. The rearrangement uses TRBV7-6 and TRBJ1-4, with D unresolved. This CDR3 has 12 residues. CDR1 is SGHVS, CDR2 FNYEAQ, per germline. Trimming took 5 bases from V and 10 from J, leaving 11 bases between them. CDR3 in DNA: TGTGCCAGCAGCCCCGACCAAAGAAAACTGTTTTTT. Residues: CASSPDQRKLFF.

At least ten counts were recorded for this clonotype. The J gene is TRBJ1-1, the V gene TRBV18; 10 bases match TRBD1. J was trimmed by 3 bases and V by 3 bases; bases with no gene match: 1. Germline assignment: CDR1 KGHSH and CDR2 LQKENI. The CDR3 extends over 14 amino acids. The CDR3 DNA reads TGTGCCAGCTCACCGGACAGGGGGTACACTGAAGCTTTCTTT. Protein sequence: CASSPDRGYTEAFF. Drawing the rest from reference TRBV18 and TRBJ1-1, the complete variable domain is NAGVMQNPRHLVRRRGQEARLRCSPMKGHSHVYWYRQLPEEGLKFMVYLQKENIIDESGMPKERFSAEFPKEGPSILRIQQVVRGDSAAYFCASSPDRGYTEAFFGQGTRLTVV.

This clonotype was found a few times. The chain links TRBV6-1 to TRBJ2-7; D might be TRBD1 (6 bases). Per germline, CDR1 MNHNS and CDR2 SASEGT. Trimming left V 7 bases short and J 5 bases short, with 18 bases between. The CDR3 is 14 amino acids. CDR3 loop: CASIAGTRFDEQYF. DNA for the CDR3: TGTGCCAGCATCGCCGGGACACGGTTTGACGAGCAGTACTTC.

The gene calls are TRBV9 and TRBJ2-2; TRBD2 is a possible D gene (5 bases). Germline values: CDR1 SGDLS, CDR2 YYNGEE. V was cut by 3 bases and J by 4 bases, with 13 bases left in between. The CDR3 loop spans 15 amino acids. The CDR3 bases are TGTGCCAGCAGCGCCATGGGAGTAGGCACCGGGGAGCTGTTTTTT. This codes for CASSAMGVGTGELFF.

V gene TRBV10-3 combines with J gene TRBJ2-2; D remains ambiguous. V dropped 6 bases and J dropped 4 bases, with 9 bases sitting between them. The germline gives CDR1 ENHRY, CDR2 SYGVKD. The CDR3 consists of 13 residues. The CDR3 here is CAIRIGTTGELFF. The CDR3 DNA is TGTGCCATCAGAATCGGTACCACCGGGGAGCTGTTTTTT.

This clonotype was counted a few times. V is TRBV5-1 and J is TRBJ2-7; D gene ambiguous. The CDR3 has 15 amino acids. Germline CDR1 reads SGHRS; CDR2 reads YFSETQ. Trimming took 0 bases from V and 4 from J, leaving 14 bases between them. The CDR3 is CASSLGRTLQYEQYF. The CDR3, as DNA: TGCGCCAGCAGCTTGGGACGGACCTTACAGTACGAGCAGTACTTC.

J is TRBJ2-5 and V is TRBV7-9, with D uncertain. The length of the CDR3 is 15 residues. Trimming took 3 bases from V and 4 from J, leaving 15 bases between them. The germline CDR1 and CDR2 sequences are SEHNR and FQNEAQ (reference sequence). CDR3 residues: CASSFNQAKGETQYF. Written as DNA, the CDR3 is TGTGCCAGCAGCTTTAACCAAGCGAAGGGAGAGACCCAGTACTTC.

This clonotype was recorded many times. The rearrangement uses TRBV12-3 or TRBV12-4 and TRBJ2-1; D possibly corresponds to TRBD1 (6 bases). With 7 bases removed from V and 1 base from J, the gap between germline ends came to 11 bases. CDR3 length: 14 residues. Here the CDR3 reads CASTIDRSYNEQFF. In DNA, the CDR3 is TGTGCCAGCACCATCGACAGGTCCTACAATGAGCAGTTCTTC.

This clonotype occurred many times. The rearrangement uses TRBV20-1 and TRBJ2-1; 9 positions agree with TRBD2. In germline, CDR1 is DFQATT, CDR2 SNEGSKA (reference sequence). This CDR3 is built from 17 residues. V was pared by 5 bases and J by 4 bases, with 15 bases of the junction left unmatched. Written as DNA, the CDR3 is TGCAGTGCTTCCACCCCTGGGCTAGCGGGGAGGTACAATGAGCAGTTCTTC. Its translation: CSASTPGLAGRYNEQFF.

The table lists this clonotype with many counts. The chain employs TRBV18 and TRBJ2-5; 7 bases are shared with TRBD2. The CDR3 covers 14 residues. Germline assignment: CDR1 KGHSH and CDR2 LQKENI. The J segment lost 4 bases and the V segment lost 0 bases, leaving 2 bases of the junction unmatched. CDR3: CASSPPGGPETQYF. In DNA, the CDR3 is TGTGCCAGCTCACCACCGGGAGGGCCAGAGACCCAGTACTTC.

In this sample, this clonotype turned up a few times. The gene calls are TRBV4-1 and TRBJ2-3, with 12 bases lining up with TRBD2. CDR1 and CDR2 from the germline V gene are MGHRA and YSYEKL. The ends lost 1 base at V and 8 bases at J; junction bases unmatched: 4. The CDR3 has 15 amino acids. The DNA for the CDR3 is TGCGCCAGCAGCCAAGCTAGCGGGAGGGTCCTTACGCAGTATTTT. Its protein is CASSQASGRVLTQYF.

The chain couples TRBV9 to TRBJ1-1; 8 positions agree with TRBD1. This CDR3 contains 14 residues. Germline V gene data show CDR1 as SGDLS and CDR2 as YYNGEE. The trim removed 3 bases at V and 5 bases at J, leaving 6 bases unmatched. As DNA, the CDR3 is TGTGCCAGCAGCGCGCAGGGGGCGGGGACTGAAGCTTTCTTT. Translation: CASSAQGAGTEAFF.